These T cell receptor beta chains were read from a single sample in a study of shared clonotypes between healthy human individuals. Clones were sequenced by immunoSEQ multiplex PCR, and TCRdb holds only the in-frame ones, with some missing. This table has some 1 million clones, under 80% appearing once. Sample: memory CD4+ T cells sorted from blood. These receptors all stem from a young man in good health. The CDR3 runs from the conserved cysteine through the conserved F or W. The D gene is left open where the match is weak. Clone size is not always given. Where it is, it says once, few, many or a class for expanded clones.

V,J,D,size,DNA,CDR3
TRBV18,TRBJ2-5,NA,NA,TGTGCCAGCTCACCAAGCCTGATGGAGACCCAGTACTTC,CASSPSLMETQYF
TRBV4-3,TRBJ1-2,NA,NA,TGCGCCAGCAGCAGGGGCAAAAGCTATGGCTACACCTTC,CASSRGKSYGYTF
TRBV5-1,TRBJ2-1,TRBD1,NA,TGCGCCAGCAGCCCAGGGACAGTCTACAATGAGCAGTTCTTC,CASSPGTVYNEQFF
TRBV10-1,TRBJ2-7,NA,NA,TGCGCCAGCAGTGAAGAAGGGCACTACGCGAAGTACTTC,CASSEEGHYAKYF
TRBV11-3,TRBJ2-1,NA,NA,TGTGCCAGCAGCTTAGAGGGGAGCCTTGGGGGCAATGAGCAGTTCTTC,CASSLEGSLGGNEQFF
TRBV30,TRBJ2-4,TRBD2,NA,TGTGCCTGGAACCCACGGAGGCTAGCGGTGGGTTTCGCCAAAAACATTCAGTACTTC,CAWNPRRLAVGFAKNIQYF
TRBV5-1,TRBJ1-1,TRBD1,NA,TGCGCCAGCAGTCCGGGGACAGGGATGAACACTGAAGCTTTCTTT,CASSPGTGMNTEAFF
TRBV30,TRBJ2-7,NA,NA,TGTGCCTGGAGTAAGGGAATCCGAGGTGAGCAGTACTTC,CAWSKGIRGEQYF
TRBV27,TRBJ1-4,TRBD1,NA,TGTGCCAGCAGTTTATACCGGCCTCACAGGGGGCTGGGGGAACTGTTTTTT,CASSLYRPHRGLGELFF
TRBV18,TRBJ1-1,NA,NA,TGTGCCAGCTCAACCGACAGCCGTGAAGCTTTCTTT,CASSTDSREAFF
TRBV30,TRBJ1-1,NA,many,TGTGCCTGGAGTGTCGGGGTTAGGGGCACTGAAGCTTTCTTT,CAWSVGVRGTEAFF
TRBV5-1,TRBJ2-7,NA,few,TGCGCCAGCAGCTTGGGGACTCCTAGCGTCGAGCAGTACTTC,CASSLGTPSVEQYF
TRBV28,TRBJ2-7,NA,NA,TGTGCCAGCAGTTCCCCAGGGATACTGCAGTACTTC,CASSSPGILQYF
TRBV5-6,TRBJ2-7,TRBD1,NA,TGTGCCAGCAGCCCACAGGGGTTACCCTACGAGCAGTACTTC,CASSPQGLPYEQYF
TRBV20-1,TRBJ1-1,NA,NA,TGCAGTGCTAGAGTTTCCCGTAGAGCTTTCTTT,CSARVSRRAFF
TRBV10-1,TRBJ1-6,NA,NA,TGCGCCAGCAGCGGAGACTATAATTCACCCCTCCACTTT,CASSGDYNSPLHF
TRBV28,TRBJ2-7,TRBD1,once,TGTGCCAGCAGTTCTTCCGGGACAGACTCCTACGAGCAGTACTTC,CASSSSGTDSYEQYF
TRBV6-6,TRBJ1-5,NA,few,TGTGCCAGCAGTTCGGCCGGACACCTAAGCAATCAGCCCCAGCATTTT,CASSSAGHLSNQPQHF
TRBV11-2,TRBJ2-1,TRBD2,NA,TGTGCCAGCAGCCCTGGACTAGCGGGGGCACAGTTCTTC,CASSPGLAGAQFF
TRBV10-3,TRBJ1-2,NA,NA,TGTGCCGCCAAAGCAGGGGAGCAAGGTGGCTACACCTTC,CAAKAGEQGGYTF
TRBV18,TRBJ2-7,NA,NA,TGTGCCAGCTCACCACTCGTTCCAGGCTACGAGCAGTACTTC,CASSPLVPGYEQYF
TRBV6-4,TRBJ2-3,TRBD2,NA,TGTGCCAGCAGTGGACTAGCGGGAGCAGATACGCAGTATTTT,CASSGLAGADTQYF
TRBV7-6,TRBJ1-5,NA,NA,TGTGCCAGCAGCTTAGCCGCGAAGCAGCCCCAGCATTTT,CASSLAAKQPQHF
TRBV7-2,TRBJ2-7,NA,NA,TGTGCCAGCAGCTTAGTCGGAAGAGGCTCGATCTACGAGCAGTACTTC,CASSLVGRGSIYEQYF
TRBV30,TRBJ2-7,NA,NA,TGTGCCTGGAGTCTTACCTTCAATTACGAGCAGTACTTC,CAWSLTFNYEQYF
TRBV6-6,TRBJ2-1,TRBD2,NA,TGTGCCAGCACCCACGGGGCTAGCGGGAGCTCATATGAGCAGTTCTTC,CASTHGASGSSYEQFF
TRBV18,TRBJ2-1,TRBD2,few,TGTGCCAGCTCACCTAGGACTAGCGTCAATGAGCAGTTCTTC,CASSPRTSVNEQFF
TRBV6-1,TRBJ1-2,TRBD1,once,TGTGCCAGCAGCGAAAAAACAGGGGGCGATGGCTACACCTTC,CASSEKTGGDGYTF
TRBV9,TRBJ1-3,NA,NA,TGTGCCAGCAGCGTAGGTTCCGGGTTTGGAAACACCATATATTTT,CASSVGSGFGNTIYF
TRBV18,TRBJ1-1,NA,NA,TGTGCCAGCTCCGGGGGCGGGGTAGGAACTGAAGCTTTCTTT,CASSGGGVGTEAFF
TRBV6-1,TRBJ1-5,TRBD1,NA,TGTGCCAGCAGTGATAGGGGGCTTGGCAATCAGCCCCAGCATTTT,CASSDRGLGNQPQHF
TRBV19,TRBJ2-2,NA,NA,TGTGCCAGTAGTATGAGGCCGGGCGGGGCCCCCGGGGAGCTGTTTTTT,CASSMRPGGAPGELFF
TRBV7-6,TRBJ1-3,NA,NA,TGTGCCAGCAGCTTATATAGTGGGGTTGGAAACACCATATATTTT,CASSLYSGVGNTIYF
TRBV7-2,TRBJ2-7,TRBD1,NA,TGTGCCAGCGCCCCACAGGGGGCCTACGAGCAGTACTTC,CASAPQGAYEQYF
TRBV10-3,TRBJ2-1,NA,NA,TGTGCCATCAGTCCGACTTGGAGTGAGCAGTTCTTC,CAISPTWSEQFF
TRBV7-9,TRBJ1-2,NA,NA,TGTGCCAGCAGTCCCGGGGAGTCGGGCTACACCTTC,CASSPGESGYTF
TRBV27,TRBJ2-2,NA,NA,TGTGCCAGCAGTTTGGAGGGGGCGGCCGGGGAGCTGTTTTTT,CASSLEGAAGELFF
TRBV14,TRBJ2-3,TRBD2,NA,TGTGCCAGCAGCCAGGGACTAGCGGGGGGGCCAGATACGCAGTATTTT,CASSQGLAGGPDTQYF
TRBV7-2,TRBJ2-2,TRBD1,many,TGTGCCAGCAGCACTCGGACAGGGGGCCACGGGGAGCTGTTTTTT,CASSTRTGGHGELFF
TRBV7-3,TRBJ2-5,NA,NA,TGTGCCAGCAGCTCCGAGACGAGCACTACGCGGGAGACCCAGTACTTC,CASSSETSTTRETQYF
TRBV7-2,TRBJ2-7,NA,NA,TGTGCCAGCAGCTTAGGGCAGGCGCCCTACGAGCAGTACTTC,CASSLGQAPYEQYF
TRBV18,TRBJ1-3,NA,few,TGTGCCAGCTCACTATCCCGGGACGGAGGAAACACCATATATTTT,CASSLSRDGGNTIYF